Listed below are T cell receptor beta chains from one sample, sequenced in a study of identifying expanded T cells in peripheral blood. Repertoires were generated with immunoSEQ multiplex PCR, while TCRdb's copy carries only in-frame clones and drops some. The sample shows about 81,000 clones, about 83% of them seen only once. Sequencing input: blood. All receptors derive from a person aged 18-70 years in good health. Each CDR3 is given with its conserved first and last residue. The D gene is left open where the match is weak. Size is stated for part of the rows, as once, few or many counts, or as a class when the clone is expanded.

cdr3_nt: TGTGCCAGCAGGTCGAGGACAGGGACCTACGAGCAGTACTTC
cdr3_aa: CASRSRTGTYEQYF
v_call: TRBV2
j_call: TRBJ2-7
clone_size: -
d_call: TRBD1

cdr3_nt: TGTGCCAGCAGCTTTAGAGAGAGGGGAGTGAACACCGGGGAGCTGTTTTTT
cdr3_aa: CASSFRERGVNTGELFF
v_call: TRBV7-9
j_call: TRBJ2-2
clone_size: -
d_call: -

cdr3_nt: TGTGCCAGCAGCAGCTTACCTGGCCTAGGGACCCAGTACTTC
cdr3_aa: CASSSLPGLGTQYF
v_call: TRBV5-4
j_call: TRBJ2-5
clone_size: -
d_call: -

cdr3_nt: TGCGCCAGCAGCCAAGATCGGGCCCCGACTAGCGGGAGCGACAATGAGCAGTTCTTC
cdr3_aa: CASSQDRAPTSGSDNEQFF
v_call: TRBV4-1
j_call: TRBJ2-1
clone_size: -
d_call: TRBD2

cdr3_nt: TGCGCCAGCAGCTCGGACAGGAGACTCACTGAAGCTTTCTTT
cdr3_aa: CASSSDRRLTEAFF
v_call: TRBV5-1
j_call: TRBJ1-1
clone_size: -
d_call: TRBD1

cdr3_nt: TGTGCCAGCAGTTCAGCTAGCGGGACCCGATACAATGAGCAGTTCTTC
cdr3_aa: CASSSASGTRYNEQFF
v_call: TRBV28
j_call: TRBJ2-1
clone_size: -
d_call: TRBD2

cdr3_nt: TGTGCCAGCAGCTTGGAGGGGACCCGGGGAGAAGAAGCTTTCTTT
cdr3_aa: CASSLEGTRGEEAFF
v_call: TRBV5-5
j_call: TRBJ1-1
clone_size: -
d_call: -

cdr3_nt: TGTGCCAGTAGTGCGCGAGCGCTACAGGGGACCTCCTACGAGCAGTACTTC
cdr3_aa: CASSARALQGTSYEQYF
v_call: TRBV19
j_call: TRBJ2-7
clone_size: -
d_call: TRBD1

cdr3_nt: TGTGCCAGCTCACCACAGGAGGCTGGAAACACCATATATTTT
cdr3_aa: CASSPQEAGNTIYF
v_call: TRBV18
j_call: TRBJ1-3
clone_size: -
d_call: -

cdr3_nt: TGCAGTGCAAGCTCCTACAATGAGCAGTTCTTC
cdr3_aa: CSASSYNEQFF
v_call: TRBV20-1
j_call: TRBJ2-1
clone_size: few
d_call: -

cdr3_nt: TGCGCCAGCAGCCAGTCCTCCGGGACAGGAGACACTGAAGCTTTCTTT
cdr3_aa: CASSQSSGTGDTEAFF
v_call: TRBV4-1
j_call: TRBJ1-1
clone_size: few
d_call: TRBD1

cdr3_nt: TGTGCCAGCAGCTTACAATTAGCGGGCATCTACGAGCAGTACTTC
cdr3_aa: CASSLQLAGIYEQYF
v_call: TRBV13
j_call: TRBJ2-7
clone_size: -
d_call: TRBD2

cdr3_nt: TGCGCCAGCAGCCGAGATGGGGTTTTGGACAATGAGCAGTTCTTC
cdr3_aa: CASSRDGVLDNEQFF
v_call: TRBV5-1
j_call: TRBJ2-1
clone_size: -
d_call: -

cdr3_nt: TGTGCCATCAGTGCCAGCTCCGGGACTAGCGGCCCCTACGAGCAGTACTTC
cdr3_aa: CAISASSGTSGPYEQYF
v_call: TRBV10-3
j_call: TRBJ2-7
clone_size: -
d_call: TRBD2

cdr3_nt: TGTGCCAGCAGCTTAGAGGGGGGACAGGGGGCGGTCGAGCAGTACTTC
cdr3_aa: CASSLEGGQGAVEQYF
v_call: TRBV7-2
j_call: TRBJ2-7
clone_size: -
d_call: TRBD1

cdr3_nt: TGTGCCAGCAGCGGGGGCACAGGGGGCGCTGAGAATGAGCAGTTCTTC
cdr3_aa: CASSGGTGGAENEQFF
v_call: TRBV9
j_call: TRBJ2-1
clone_size: -
d_call: TRBD1

cdr3_nt: TGTGCCAGCAGCTACTTGGATGGGGGCATTCAGCCCCAGCATTTT
cdr3_aa: CASSYLDGGIQPQHF
v_call: TRBV7-8
j_call: TRBJ1-5
clone_size: once
d_call: -

cdr3_nt: TGCGCCAGCAGCTTAAACAGGGAACAGCCCCAGCATTTT
cdr3_aa: CASSLNREQPQHF
v_call: TRBV4-3
j_call: TRBJ1-5
clone_size: -
d_call: -

cdr3_nt: TGTGCCTGGAGTGTACAGGCTGGCGGGGCCGAGCAGTACTTC
cdr3_aa: CAWSVQAGGAEQYF
v_call: TRBV30
j_call: TRBJ2-7
clone_size: -
d_call: -

cdr3_nt: TGTGCCAGCAGCCCCCCTAATAGCGATGAGCAGTTCTTC
cdr3_aa: CASSPPNSDEQFF
v_call: TRBV7-9
j_call: TRBJ2-1
clone_size: -
d_call: -

cdr3_nt: TGTGCCAGCAGCCAATCCGACAGGAGTTATGGCTACACCTTC
cdr3_aa: CASSQSDRSYGYTF
v_call: TRBV7-2
j_call: TRBJ1-2
clone_size: many
d_call: -

cdr3_nt: TGTGCCAGCAGTTTCTCCGGGCCCCAGTACTTC
cdr3_aa: CASSFSGPQYF
v_call: TRBV28
j_call: TRBJ2-5
clone_size: -
d_call: -

cdr3_nt: TGTGCCAGCAGCTCCGTTGTCCAGAACACCGGGGAGCTGTTTTTT
cdr3_aa: CASSSVVQNTGELFF
v_call: TRBV7-9
j_call: TRBJ2-2
clone_size: few
d_call: -

cdr3_nt: TGTGCCAGCAGCTTAAGGGGTAACGGCGAAAAACTGTTTTTT
cdr3_aa: CASSLRGNGEKLFF
v_call: TRBV5-8
j_call: TRBJ1-4
clone_size: -
d_call: -

cdr3_nt: TGTGCCAGCAATGGAGCTAATGAAAAACTGTTTTTT
cdr3_aa: CASNGANEKLFF
v_call: TRBV28
j_call: TRBJ1-4
clone_size: once
d_call: -

cdr3_nt: TGTGCCAGCAGTTTGGGACTCTCCTACGAGCAGTACTTC
cdr3_aa: CASSLGLSYEQYF
v_call: TRBV6-6
j_call: TRBJ2-7
clone_size: -
d_call: -

cdr3_nt: TGTGCCAGCAGCTACCTACCGGGACAGGGGTTTTACGAGCAGTACTTC
cdr3_aa: CASSYLPGQGFYEQYF
v_call: TRBV7-2
j_call: TRBJ2-7
clone_size: -
d_call: TRBD1

cdr3_nt: TGTGCCAGCAGCCAAACAGAGAGACTTCACTACGAGCAGTACTTC
cdr3_aa: CASSQTERLHYEQYF
v_call: TRBV14
j_call: TRBJ2-7
clone_size: once
d_call: -

cdr3_nt: TGTGCCTGGAGCGCGGACCCGGCGGGAAATGAGCAGTTCTTC
cdr3_aa: CAWSADPAGNEQFF
v_call: TRBV30
j_call: TRBJ2-1
clone_size: -
d_call: -

cdr3_nt: TGTGCCAGCAGCTTAGTGACTAGCCGCACAGATACGCAGTATTTT
cdr3_aa: CASSLVTSRTDTQYF
v_call: TRBV7-2
j_call: TRBJ2-3
clone_size: -
d_call: TRBD2

cdr3_nt: TGCGCCAGCAGCTTCAAAGAGACCCAGTACTTC
cdr3_aa: CASSFKETQYF
v_call: TRBV5-1
j_call: TRBJ2-5
clone_size: -
d_call: -

cdr3_nt: TGTGCCAGCAGCTTAATTGACCGCGGCACTGAAGCTTTCTTT
cdr3_aa: CASSLIDRGTEAFF
v_call: TRBV7-2
j_call: TRBJ1-1
clone_size: -
d_call: -

cdr3_nt: TGTGCCACCAGCAGAGATCGATCCTACGAGCAGTACTTC
cdr3_aa: CATSRDRSYEQYF
v_call: TRBV15
j_call: TRBJ2-7
clone_size: -
d_call: -

cdr3_nt: TGTGCCAGCAGCCGGGACAGCTACTACAATGAGCAGTTCTTC
cdr3_aa: CASSRDSYYNEQFF
v_call: TRBV13
j_call: TRBJ2-1
clone_size: -
d_call: TRBD1

cdr3_nt: TGTGCCAGCAGCAAAGCAGGGTACACCGGGGAGCTGTTTTTT
cdr3_aa: CASSKAGYTGELFF
v_call: TRBV21-1
j_call: TRBJ2-2
clone_size: -
d_call: -

cdr3_nt: TGTGCCAGTAGGGAAGGGACTTATAGCAATCAGCCCCAGCATTTT
cdr3_aa: CASREGTYSNQPQHF
v_call: TRBV19
j_call: TRBJ1-5
clone_size: -
d_call: -

cdr3_nt: TGTGCCAGCAGCTGGACAGGGGAAACTGAAGCTTTCTTT
cdr3_aa: CASSWTGETEAFF
v_call: TRBV27
j_call: TRBJ1-1
clone_size: -
d_call: TRBD1

cdr3_nt: TGTGCCAGCAGCCCCCCCCGGGGCCCCCGCTGGATGTACAATGAGCAGTTCTTC
cdr3_aa: CASSPPRGPRWMYNEQFF
v_call: TRBV7-2
j_call: TRBJ2-1
clone_size: -
d_call: -

cdr3_nt: TGTGCCAGCAGTCCCCCGACAGGGTTGCTGGGGGATACGCAGTATTTT
cdr3_aa: CASSPPTGLLGDTQYF
v_call: TRBV28
j_call: TRBJ2-3
clone_size: -
d_call: TRBD1

cdr3_nt: TGCGCCAGCAGCTTGGAGGGGAGTACTACCTACAATGAGCAGTTCTTC
cdr3_aa: CASSLEGSTTYNEQFF
v_call: TRBV5-1
j_call: TRBJ2-1
clone_size: -
d_call: -

cdr3_nt: TGTGCCAGCACCAAGGAACAGGGCTCTGGAAACACCATATATTTT
cdr3_aa: CASTKEQGSGNTIYF
v_call: TRBV6-1
j_call: TRBJ1-3
clone_size: -
d_call: -

cdr3_nt: TGTGCCAGCAGCTTAAGGGGACTAGCGGGGGTCACAGATACGCAGTATTTT
cdr3_aa: CASSLRGLAGVTDTQYF
v_call: TRBV7-2
j_call: TRBJ2-3
clone_size: -
d_call: TRBD2

cdr3_nt: TGTGCCAGCAGTCCAACCAGGGGTGGACGGACTGAAGCTTTCTTT
cdr3_aa: CASSPTRGGRTEAFF
v_call: TRBV28
j_call: TRBJ1-1
clone_size: -
d_call: -

cdr3_nt: TGCGCCAGCAGGTTGGGACAGGGGGATCAGCCCCAGCATTTT
cdr3_aa: CASRLGQGDQPQHF
v_call: TRBV5-1
j_call: TRBJ1-5
clone_size: -
d_call: TRBD1

cdr3_nt: TGCGCCAGCAGCTTGGATTCAGGGCAGACCTACGAGCAGTACTTC
cdr3_aa: CASSLDSGQTYEQYF
v_call: TRBV5-1
j_call: TRBJ2-7
clone_size: -
d_call: -

cdr3_nt: TGTGCCAGCAGCCTAAGGACAGGGGGCACTGAAGCTTTCTTT
cdr3_aa: CASSLRTGGTEAFF
v_call: TRBV6-5
j_call: TRBJ1-1
clone_size: -
d_call: TRBD1

cdr3_nt: TGTGCCAGTAGTGCAAATCGACAGACCTTGAACACTGAAGCTTTCTTT
cdr3_aa: CASSANRQTLNTEAFF
v_call: TRBV19
j_call: TRBJ1-1
clone_size: once
d_call: -

cdr3_nt: TGTGCCAGCAGCTTAGCGCTGGCAGCCGGGAGGGACTATGGCTACACCTTC
cdr3_aa: CASSLALAAGRDYGYTF
v_call: TRBV7-2
j_call: TRBJ1-2
clone_size: -
d_call: -

cdr3_nt: TGTGCCAGCAGCTTCACAGGGGTGTATGAAAAACTGTTTTTT
cdr3_aa: CASSFTGVYEKLFF
v_call: TRBV5-6
j_call: TRBJ1-4
clone_size: -
d_call: TRBD1

cdr3_nt: TGTGCCACCAGCAGAGATACCCTGCCGGGGAGCTATGGCTACACCTTC
cdr3_aa: CATSRDTLPGSYGYTF
v_call: TRBV15
j_call: TRBJ1-2
clone_size: few
d_call: -

cdr3_nt: TGTGCCAGCAGCCCCCAGTTAATTTTAGCTTTCTTT
cdr3_aa: CASSPQLILAFF
v_call: TRBV7-9
j_call: TRBJ1-1
clone_size: -
d_call: -

cdr3_nt: TGTGCCAGCAGCTGGAGGTATTCGGATACGCAGTATTTT
cdr3_aa: CASSWRYSDTQYF
v_call: TRBV7-2
j_call: TRBJ2-3
clone_size: -
d_call: -

cdr3_nt: TGTGCCAGCAGTCCTGGGCAGGGGGCGAGAGATACGCAGTATTTT
cdr3_aa: CASSPGQGARDTQYF
v_call: TRBV2
j_call: TRBJ2-3
clone_size: -
d_call: TRBD1

cdr3_nt: TGTGCCAGTAGCGCCCGTTTACTAGCGGGAGTTTCAGAGACCCAGTACTTC
cdr3_aa: CASSARLLAGVSETQYF
v_call: TRBV19
j_call: TRBJ2-5
clone_size: once
d_call: TRBD2

cdr3_nt: TGTGCCAGCAGCCACGGGACATGGCCTTATCAGCCCCAGCATTTT
cdr3_aa: CASSHGTWPYQPQHF
v_call: TRBV4-2
j_call: TRBJ1-5
clone_size: -
d_call: -

cdr3_nt: TGTGCCAGCAGTTACGGGGGCAATCAGCCCCAGCATTTT
cdr3_aa: CASSYGGNQPQHF
v_call: TRBV6-5
j_call: TRBJ1-5
clone_size: few
d_call: -

cdr3_nt: TGTGCCAGCGAATCTCTTGGGGGTAAGCAGTACTTC
cdr3_aa: CASESLGGKQYF
v_call: TRBV6-5
j_call: TRBJ2-7
clone_size: -
d_call: -

cdr3_nt: TGTGCCAGCAGTCCCCTCCTGGGGGGCTACACCTTC
cdr3_aa: CASSPLLGGYTF
v_call: TRBV27
j_call: TRBJ1-2
clone_size: -
d_call: -

cdr3_nt: TGTGCCAGCAGTGACGGACTAGCGGGAGCATCCTACAATGAGCAGTTCTTC
cdr3_aa: CASSDGLAGASYNEQFF
v_call: TRBV6-1
j_call: TRBJ2-1
clone_size: few
d_call: TRBD2

cdr3_nt: TGTGCCAGCAGCTTTACGACCGAGCAGTACTTC
cdr3_aa: CASSFTTEQYF
v_call: TRBV11-2
j_call: TRBJ2-7
clone_size: once
d_call: -